The 15 T cell receptor beta chains presented below share a single source sample, sequenced in a study of CD8 T cells in Susac syndrome (dated by TCRdb to the late 2010s). The library was made by the immunoSEQ multiplex PCR assay. RNA was extracted using the RNeasy kit, and about 0.5 to 1 microgram was reverse transcribed with random hexamers. TCRdb trimmed the raw reads at Q25, called clones with MiXCR and kept productive beta chains. For every CDR3 protein sequence, its rows merge into one entry that carries the most common genes and DNA. The sample records roughly 190,000 distinct CDR3 sequences, just under 95% of which are singletons. The ten largest clones capture 0.1% of the sample. The specimen sequenced was CD4+ T cells from PBMCs. The receptor source for this set is a human donor in good health.

This clonotype was found a few times. The chain is built from TRBV7-2 and TRBJ2-5; 8 bases align to TRBD1. The end of the DNA is better explained by TRBJ2-3, so the J call may be wrong. From germline, CDR1 is SGHTA and CDR2 FQGNSA. The CDR3 covers 13 residues. The chain's CDR3 is CASSRGQGETQYF. DNA of the CDR3: TGTGCCAGCAGCCGCGGACAGGGTGAGACGCAGTATTTT.

The chain links TRBV20-1 to TRBJ2-5, with D unclear. The CDR3 runs 14 residues. From germline, CDR1 is DFQATT and CDR2 SNEGSKA (reference sequence). Trimming shortened V by 0 bases and J by 2 bases, and 10 bases separated the two germline ends. The CDR3 protein is CSAREARLQETQYF. CDR3 DNA sequence: TGCAGTGCTAGAGAGGCCAGGCTGCAAGAGACCCAGTACTTC.

The sample holds one count of this clonotype. This sequence joins TRBV30 and TRBJ2-7; D gene uncertain. Germline CDR1 is GTSNPN and CDR2 is SVGIG (reference sequence). The CDR3 sequence is 17 residues long. Deletions cut 0 bases from V and 6 bases from J, with 24 bases between. For the CDR3, the DNA is TGTGCCTGGAGTGTACACTTGGGAAGGCGCCGCAATTCCGAGCAGTACTTC. Translating gives CAWSVHLGRRRNSEQYF.

The chain carries TRBV20-1 and TRBJ2-1; no reliable D call. This CDR3 comprises 10 residues. The germline gives CDR1 DFQATT, CDR2 SNEGSKA (reference sequence). Trimming took 4 bases from V and 6 from J, leaving 4 bases between them. The CDR3 nucleotides are TGCAGTGCTAAAGGCAATGAGCAGTTCTTC. Translated: CSAKGNEQFF.

The genes are TRBV9 and TRBJ2-3; possibly TRBD2 for D (5 bases). Germline V gene data show CDR1 as SGDLS and CDR2 as YYNGEE. V lost 1 base and J lost 1, with 10 bases in between. This CDR3 spans 15 amino acids. The CDR3 coding sequence is TGTGCCAGCAGCGTACGTGAGCGGCGCACAGATACGCAGTATTTT. It codes for CASSVRERRTDTQYF.

The CDR3 DNA is TGTGCCAGCAGTTACTCGAGGGACAGGGTGGGGGACGAGCAGTACTTC. It translates to CASSYSRDRVGDEQYF. The V and J genes are TRBV6-6 and TRBJ2-7; TRBD1 matches 9 bases. The length of the CDR3 is 16 residues. J gave up 5 bases and V 0 bases, and 8 bases lay outside the gene matches. Germline V gives CDR1 MNHNY, CDR2 SVGAGI (reference sequence).

This chain connects TRBV9 to TRBJ1-1; tentative D call: TRBD1 (5 bases). V was trimmed by 0 bases and J by 6 bases, leaving 12 bases between them. The CDR3 has 14 amino acids. Germline-derived CDR1 and CDR2 are SGDLS and YYNGEE. In DNA, the CDR3 is TGTGCCAGCAGCGTAGTGGGGGACGGAGCTGAAGCTTTCTTT. Translating gives CASSVVGDGAEAFF.

The DNA for the CDR3 is TGTGCCAGCAGGCAACAGGGAGCAGGGGCCAACGTCCTGACTTTC. This sequence encodes CASRQQGAGANVLTF. The chain joins TRBV3-1 to TRBJ2-6, with a possible D match to TRBD1 (6 bases). The germline V gene encodes CDR1 LGHDT and CDR2 YNNKEL (reference sequence). The V end was cut by 6 bases, the J end by 4 bases, with 13 bases between. The CDR3 length is 15 residues.

The chain couples TRBV10-3 to TRBJ2-5, with D unresolved. The CDR3 spans 13 residues. Germline V gene lookup returns CDR1 ENHRY and CDR2 SYGVKD. V shed 6 bases and J shed 0 bases, with 8 bases lying between them. In nucleotides, the CDR3 is TGTGCCATCAGGTTGGATAACCAAGAGACCCAGTACTTC. Translating gives CAIRLDNQETQYF.

The table lists this clonotype with a count of one. The chain is built from TRBV28 and TRBJ2-7; D may match TRBD1 or TRBD2 (6 bases each). The CDR3 runs 15 residues. The germline V gene has CDR1 MDHEN and CDR2 SYDVKM. Trimming left V 4 bases short and J 4 bases short, with 17 bases between. CDR3 sequence (DNA): TGTGCCAGCAGTTCCGTCCGAGGGGGGAGTTACGAGCAGTACTTC. It translates to CASSSVRGGSYEQYF.

The chain uses TRBV29-1 and TRBJ1-2, with D possibly being TRBD1 (6 bases). The V gene lost 1 base and the J gene lost 4 bases, with 13 bases spanning the gap. The CDR3 totals 14 residues. Germline V lookup: CDR1 SQVTM, CDR2 ANQGSEA. The CDR3 loop is CSVEGADSGYGYTF. As DNA, the CDR3 is TGCAGCGTTGAAGGGGCGGACAGTGGCTATGGCTACACCTTC.

The CDR3 spells CASLAGVYNEQFF. DNA of the CDR3: TGTGCCAGTCTAGCGGGAGTGTACAATGAGCAGTTCTTC. The V and J genes are TRBV6-2 or TRBV6-3 and TRBJ2-1, with TRBD2 identical over 10 bases. V dropped 9 bases and J dropped 4; count of bases not matched to a gene: 3. Germline V gene data show CDR1 as MNHEY and CDR2 as SVGEGT. The CDR3 is made up of 13 amino acids.

The rearrangement joins TRBV19 to TRBJ2-3; D remains ambiguous. Trimming removed 7 bases from V and 0 bases from J, with 8 bases in between. Germline CDR1 LNHDA, CDR2 SQIVND (reference sequence). The CDR3 has 13 amino acids. The CDR3 is CASNSRSTDTQYF. CDR3 coding DNA: TGTGCCAGTAATTCCAGGAGCACAGATACGCAGTATTTT.

This chain connects TRBV30 to TRBJ1-1; 7 positions match TRBD1. Unmatched junction bases numbered 6, after V lost 4 bases and J lost 4 bases. CDR3 length: 13 amino acids. Germline CDR1 reads GTSNPN; CDR2 reads SVGIG (reference sequence). The CDR3 sequence is CAWKRDRATEAFF. CDR3 bases: TGTGCCTGGAAAAGAGACAGGGCCACTGAAGCTTTCTTT.

This chain uses TRBV15 with TRBJ2-4, with D perhaps matching TRBD1 (5 bases). The CDR3 consists of 15 residues. Germline assignment: CDR1 LNHNV and CDR2 YYDKDF (reference sequence). The V gene lost 5 bases and the J gene lost 0 bases, with 11 bases spanning the gap. DNA of the CDR3: TGTGCCACCAGCTGGGCCACAGGAGCCAAAAACATTCAGTACTTC. Its protein is CATSWATGAKNIQYF. Supplemented by reference TRBV15 and TRBJ2-4, the full variable domain reads DAMVIQNPRYQVTQFGKPVTLSCSQTLNHNVMYWYQQKSSQAPKLLFHYYDKDFNNEADTPDNFQSRRPNTSFCFLDIRSPGLGDTAMYLCATSWATGAKNIQYFGAGTRLSVL.